This T cell receptor (beta chain) derives from a study of T cell responses to AZD1222 COVID-19 vaccine (dated by TCRdb to the early 2020s). About the investigation overall: Because spike-specific TCR depth and breadth did not differ between the two schedules, AZD1222 recipients who got a second dose at roughly 4 weeks were pooled with those who got a second dose at roughly 12 weeks. TCR sequencing covered approximately 230 trial participants: some 210 given two doses of AZD1222 and approximately 25 given two doses of MenACWY control vaccine. Trial participants were enrolled by age into 18-55, 56-69 and 70-plus year subgroups, with about 150, 27 and 61 TCR-sequenced participants respectively.

Unmatched junction bases come to 5, with V trimmed by 5 bases and J by 3 bases. The CDR1 and CDR2 encoded by the germline V gene (reference sequence) are SGHAT and FQDESV. From its cysteine to its phenylalanine, the CDR3 spans 15 amino acids. The read is trimmed to its CDR3 DNA, 45 bases read in frame from base 1. The CDR3 regions of human TCRbeta chains were subjected to immunosequencing. The published analysis was carried out like this. TCRs in the repertoires were matched against a reference library of SARS-CoV-2-specific TCRs that had been generated with the MIRA antigen-specificity platform. Breadth was defined as the fraction of unique TCRs that were SARS-CoV-2-associated, and depth was defined as the fraction of total T cells that were SARS-CoV-2-associated. Using the MIRA data, each spike-specific TCR was mapped to the spike region that the TCR reacts to and placed in a CD4 or CD8 class. Log10-transformed breadth and depth values were compared by one-way ANOVA with Sidak's multiple comparisons tests. TCRdb re-hosts the immuneACCESS table, in-frame sequences only. Its copies lack some clones; in the studies checked, an unresolved V gene accounts for under half of them, and the cause for the rest is not known. V and J calls and clone size are those listed in that table; D and trimming were worked out from the DNA. In all, the sample holds some 170,000 clones, and roughly nine tenths of those were seen once. Approximately 1.6% of the sample is in the top ten clones.

The time point label, read with the paper, signifies: baseline before first vaccination. Vaccinee samples were obtained from the UK trials COV001 and COV002, which included a single-blind randomized controlled phase 2/3 trial of AZD1222 (ChAdOx1 nCoV-19) in healthy adults. For TCRbeta chain sequencing, PBMC samples were collected from trial participants at day 0 and at day 28 after the second dose. Regarding this clone: There is no known antigen for this receptor. Base qualities were left out, and no much larger clone turns up one base away.

Findings and caveats that apply to the study as a whole: In the small 56-69-year group, the increase in depth fell short of significance, most likely because of low power. Conclusions about previously exposed vaccinees are limited, since just six or seven AZD1222 recipients were seropositive for SARS-CoV-2 at baseline. Because no samples from the day 14 peak response were available, repertoires could be characterized only after the peak T cell response. The vaccine-associated CD4 TCRs covered the entire spike protein, and the dominant responses fell in regions 160-218 and 743-854. Most participants were white British and females outnumbered males, and the authors suggested that clonal diversity may have been underestimated. Nearly half of unique spike-specific TCRs reportedly recognized epitopes outside regions mutated in the B.1.351 and B.1.1.7 variants. After two AZD1222 doses, both the breadth and the depth of spike-specific TCRs were significantly higher than at day 0 and than in MenACWY recipients.

The chain is encoded by TRBV11-1 joined to TRBJ2-1; 9 central bases correspond to TRBD2. The starting material was peripheral blood, obtained on day 0 of AZD1222 vaccination. The clonotype originates from an adult in good health. The sequenced DNA: TGTGCCAGCAGCCCTAGCGGGAACAGCTACAATGAGCAGTTCTTC. It encodes CASSPSGNSYNEQFF. The CDR3 plus the reference TRBV11-1 and TRBJ2-1 genes for the other parts give the full variable domain: EAEVAQSPRYKITEKSQAVAFWCDPISGHATLYWYRQILGQGPELLVQFQDESVVDDSQLPKDRFSAERLKGVDSTLKIQPAELGDSAMYLCASSPSGNSYNEQFFGPGTRLTVL.